Described below is a single TCR beta chain sequence and its context. Its antigen is as yet unknown. The time point denotes: sample taken at primary tumor resection. TCRdb re-called the 5' RACE reads with MiXCR, one entry per CDR3 protein. Among over 3,500 distinct CDR3 sequences listed, about 9.4% were seen once. The entry originates in a study of spatial heterogeneity in lung cancer. Overall study results and limits: Intratumoral expanded alpha and beta TCR counts were found to track tumor mutation counts.

There are 14 residues in the CDR3. V lost 4 bases to trimming and J lost 2 bases; unmatched junction nucleotides: 5. Germline lookup yields CDR1 SGHRS and CDR2 YFSETQ. The material was lung tumor tissue, obtained at surgery. This receptor was taken from a female donor with early-stage non-small cell lung cancer. The chain links TRBV5-1 to TRBJ2-5; TRBD2 agrees at 7 bases. CDR3 bases: TGCGCCAGCAGCGGGAGACTAGCTCAAGAGACCCAGTACTTC. This gives the protein CASSGRLAQETQYF.